This T cell receptor (beta chain) was sequenced for a study of CD8 T cells in ankylosing spondylitis. Quantitative 5'-RACE with molecular barcodes generated TCR beta libraries. TCRdb passed the 5' RACE reads through MiXCR, listing each CDR3 protein once. The sample records 30,000 to 45,000 distinct CDR3 sequences, around an eighth being singletons. There are many counts of this clonotype. From germline, CDR1 is MRHNA and CDR2 SNTAGT. V was pared by 2 bases and J by 4 bases, with 8 bases between. This CDR3 comprises 14 residues. The sequence derives from a male donor with ankylosing spondylitis. Sequenced sample: synovial fluid, either unsorted or a sorted T cell fraction (not recorded which). V usage is TRBV6-4 and J usage is TRBJ2-2; D remains ambiguous. The CDR3 nucleotides read TGTGCCAGCAGTGACGGACCTCCCACCGGGGAGCTGTTTTTT. This sequence encodes CASSDGPPTGELFF.